The sequence of this TCR beta chain was determined in a study of beta chain features in type 1 diabetes. All of the isolated RNA was reverse transcribed, so expressed TCRB transcripts were sequenced. Generated by immunoSEQ multiplex PCR, the TCRdb table keeps only in-frame clones and is missing some. The data show about 360,000 clones, around 12% seen once. The sequenced material came from naive CD4+ T cells from blood. The TCR sequence derives from a man aged 18 to 29 in good health.

The CDR3 DNA is TGTGCCAGCACCAGACAGGGTGGCTACGAGCAGTACTTC. It is translated as CASTRQGGYEQYF. The V call is TRBV28, the J call TRBJ2-7; 7 bases fit TRBD1. V lost 7 bases, J lost 3 bases, and 6 bases stayed unmatched. This CDR3 is built from 13 residues. CDR1 is MDHEN, CDR2 SYDVKM, per germline. Full variable domain (rest looked up from reference TRBV28 and TRBJ2-7): DVKVTQSSRYLVKRTGEKVFLECVQDMDHENMFWYRQDPGLGLRLIYFSYDVKMKEKGDIPEGYSVSREKKERFSLILESASTNQTSMYLCASTRQGGYEQYFGPGTRLTVT.